Sequencing of this T cell receptor (beta chain) was carried out in a study of T cell responses to AZD1222 COVID-19 vaccine. The V segment lost 6 bases and the J segment 4 bases; nucleotides outside the gene matches: 5. Germline CDR1 is MNHEY and CDR2 is SVGAGI. CDR3 size: 14 residues. Timing groups of about 4 and about 12 weeks for second doses were pooled. Study conclusions and caveats: Most donors were white British, females outnumbered males, and clonal diversity was possibly underestimated. Along spike, vaccine-associated CD4 TCRs were found throughout, with dominance at 160-218 and 743-854.

Produced via immunoSEQ multiplex PCR; TCRdb's table is partial and in-frame only. The sample carries approximately 93,000 clones, about nine tenths recorded once. Concerning this clone itself: Its antigen is unidentified.

The TCR was taken from an adult who received the AZD1222 COVID-19 vaccine. Here the sequenced sample was peripheral blood, taken 28 days after the second AZD1222 dose. The chain has TRBV6-5 and TRBJ1-1; 10 nucleotides align to TRBD1. CDR3 amino acids: CASRLWTGGTEAFF. CDR3 DNA sequence: TGTGCCAGCAGACTATGGACAGGGGGCACTGAAGCTTTCTTT.